This paragraph reports one T cell receptor (beta chain). Its antigen is still unknown. No qualities accompany the bases; no much larger clone lies one base away. This sample stems from a study of T-cell memory formation after mild COVID-19 (dated by TCRdb to about 2021). Concerning the study at large: TCR sequence clusters from the two donors were largely donor specific. Two young, previously healthy adult volunteers made up the cohort, one male and one female. Longitudinal TCRalpha and TCRbeta repertoire sequencing tracked T-cell clones expanding and contracting after mild COVID-19 in a couple of donors. The paper's findings and limits, for the study overall: Balanced CD4/CD8 phenotypes were observed for clones contracting from day 15 to 85, whereas a bias towards CD4+ was observed for a second wave of clones expanding from day 15 to 37. Only a couple of mild cases were covered in the study, and larger cohorts including severe cases with pre-infection samples were considered necessary. Contracting CD4+ clones appeared mostly in the CM and EM memory subsets, whereas CD8+ clones were enriched in EMRA. The second-wave clones that peaked on day 37 were not confirmed to be SARS-CoV-2 specific. Some responding clones were found in pre-infection memory, which suggests that pre-existing cross-reactive memory T cells took part in the SARS-CoV-2 response.

Ficoll-Paque density gradient centrifugation was the method used to isolate PBMCs. The run used an Illumina NovaSeq 6000. cDNA libraries for TCRalpha and TCRbeta were prepared by 5'RACE using constant-segment primers, with sample barcodes and unique molecular identifiers added. RNA was extracted from every sample with Trizol reagent. Libraries were amplified in two PCR steps, with a second sample barcode and Illumina TruSeq adapters added in the second step. Libraries were sequenced on an Illumina NovaSeq with 2 x 150 bp paired-end reads. Under the source paper's analysis protocol: Reads were demultiplexed and collapsed into UMI-guided consensus sequences with migec v1.2.7. Using mixcr v2.1.11, UMI consensuses were aligned to TRA and TRB V and J templates and then assembled into clonotypes. Clonotypes were classified as expanded or contracted when called significant by both edgeR and NoisET, with noise models trained on biological replicates. For edgeR calls, a false discovery rate-adjusted p below 0.01 and a log2 fold-change threshold of 1 were applied. As an exploratory analysis of dynamics, PCA with hierarchical clustering was applied to max-normalized trajectories of the 1000 most abundant clonotypes. Separately sequenced CD4+ and CD8+ repertoires were used to assign a CD4 or CD8 phenotype to each responding clone. Through fastp at Q25 and MiXCR, TCRdb rebuilt clones from the public reads, retaining in-frame beta chains. Identical CDR3 proteins give one entry, which carries the most common genes and DNA. These V and J calls derive from TCRdb rather than the authors' analysis. The sample includes about 360,000 distinct CDR3 sequences, with approximately 14% observed a single time. Of the sample, about 22% is held by the ten largest clones.

Counted from cysteine to phenylalanine, this CDR3 has 13 amino acids. Of all the DNA, just the CDR3 is kept, 39 bases in frame from base 1. CDR1 MGHRA and CDR2 YSYEKL are derived from the germline V gene. Between the V and J ends, shortened by 5 bases and 6 bases respectively, the junction contains 11 bases. The source is a man younger than 35 who had mild COVID-19 (a few samples of this study predate the infection). The sample titles of this study are shuffled in the database, so cell type and time point are left out; the donor was told from shared clones. The chain employs TRBV4-1 and TRBJ1-5; no confident D gene assignment can be made. Sequenced input: PBMCs or a T cell subset sorted from them (not recorded which). The DNA reads TGCGCCAGCAGCGTCGAGGTTTTTCAGCCCCAGCATTTT. It is translated as CASSVEVFQPQHF.